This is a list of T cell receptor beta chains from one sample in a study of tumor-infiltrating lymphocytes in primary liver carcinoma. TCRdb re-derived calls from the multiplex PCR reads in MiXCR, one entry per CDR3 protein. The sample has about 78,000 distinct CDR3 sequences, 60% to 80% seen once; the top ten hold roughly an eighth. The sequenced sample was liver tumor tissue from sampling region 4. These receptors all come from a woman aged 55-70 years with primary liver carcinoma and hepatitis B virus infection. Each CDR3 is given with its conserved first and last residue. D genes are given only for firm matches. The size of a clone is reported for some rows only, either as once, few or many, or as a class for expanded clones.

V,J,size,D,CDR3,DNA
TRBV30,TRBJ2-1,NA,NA,CAWSVLLDYNEQFF,TGTGCCTGGAGTGTACTACTCGACTACAATGAGCAGTTCTTC
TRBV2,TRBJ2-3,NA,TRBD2,CASSPGPAGLTDTQYF,TGTGCCAGCAGTCCTGGACCAGCGGGGTTAACAGATACGCAGTATTTT
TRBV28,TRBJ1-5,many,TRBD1,CASSLRGQHYSNQPQHF,TGTGCCAGCAGTTTGAGGGGACAGCATTATAGCAATCAGCCCCAGCATTTT
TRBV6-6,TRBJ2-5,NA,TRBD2,CASSHGLAGGETQHF,TGTGCCAGCAGTCACGGACTAGCGGGAGGAGAGACCCAGCACTTC
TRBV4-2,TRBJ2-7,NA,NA,CACSQGRGGVGTYEQYF,TGTGCCTGCAGCCAAGGTCGAGGAGGTGTAGGGACCTACGAGCAGTACTTC
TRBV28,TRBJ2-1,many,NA,CASSSTAYNEQFF,TGTGCCAGCAGTTCCACAGCCTACAATGAGCAGTTCTTC
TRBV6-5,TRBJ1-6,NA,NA,CARSLGRRDSPLHF,TGTGCCCGCAGTCTTGGACGGAGAGATTCACCCCTCCACTTT
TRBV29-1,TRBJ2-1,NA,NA,CSVASWETNEQFF,TGCAGCGTAGCTAGCTGGGAGACCAATGAGCAGTTCTTC
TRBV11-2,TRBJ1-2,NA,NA,CASSLEGASDCGYTF,TGTGCCAGCAGCTTAGAGGGGGCCAGTGACTGTGGTTACACCTTC
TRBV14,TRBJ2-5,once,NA,CASSQGLAIQETPYF,TGTGCCAGCAGCCAAGGTCTAGCCATTCAAGAGACCCCGTACTTC
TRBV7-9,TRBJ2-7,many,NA,CASSLSYEQYF,TGTGCCAGCAGCTTATCCTACGAGCAGTACTTC
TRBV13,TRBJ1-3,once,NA,CASGRRDYGSTIYF,TGTGCCAGCGGACGCAGGGACTATGGAAGCACCATATATTTT
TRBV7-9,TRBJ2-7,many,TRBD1,CASSLGQEPYEQYF,TGTGCCAGCAGCCTTGGACAGGAGCCCTACGAGCAGTACTTC
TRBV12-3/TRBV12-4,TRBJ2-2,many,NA,CASSLGQRYTGELFF,TGTGCCAGCAGTTTGGGTCAGAGGTACACCGGGGAGCTGTTTTTT
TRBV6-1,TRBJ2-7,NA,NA,CASSDYISLPQYF,TGTGCCAGTAGCGATTACATCAGCTTGCCACAGTACTTC
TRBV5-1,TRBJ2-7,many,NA,CASSLTTYEQYF,TGCGCCAGCAGCTTGACCACCTACGAGCAGTACTTC
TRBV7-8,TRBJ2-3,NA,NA,CASSRAEGLITDTQYF,TGTGCCAGCAGTCGGGCGGAAGGCCTCATCACAGATACGCAGTATTTT
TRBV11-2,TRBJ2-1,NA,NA,CASSPYLRYREQFF,TGTGCCAGCAGTCCCTACTTGAGGTATAGGGAGCAGTTCTTC
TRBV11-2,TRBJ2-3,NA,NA,CASSLDMRDTQYF,TGTGCCAGTAGTTTAGATATGAGGGATACGCAGTATTTT
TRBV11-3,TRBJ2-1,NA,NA,CVNRAGGYNEQIF,TGTGTCAACAGAGCCGGGGGCTACAATGAGCAGATCTTC
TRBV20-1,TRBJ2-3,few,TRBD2,CSASGGLATTQYF,TGCAGTGCTAGCGGGGGACTAGCAACGACGCAGTATTTT
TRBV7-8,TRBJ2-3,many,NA,CASSLLGGATDTQYF,TGTGCCAGCAGCTTGCTTGGGGGGGCAACAGATACGCAGTATTTT
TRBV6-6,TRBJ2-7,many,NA,CASSTPEGESYEQYF,TGTGCCAGCAGTACCCCGGAGGGGGAGTCCTACGAGCAGTACTTC
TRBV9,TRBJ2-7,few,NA,CASSSGSTGGQYF,TGTGCCAGCAGCTCGGGATCGACAGGAGGGCAGTACTTC
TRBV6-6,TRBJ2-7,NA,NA,CASRTTSRGSGKRYF,TGTGCCAGCAGAACAACAAGCAGGGGTTCGGGCAAGCGGTACTTC
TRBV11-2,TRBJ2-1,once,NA,CAGSLDLTGGGDEQLF,TGTGCCGGCAGCTTAGACCTGACGGGTGGGGGCGATGAGCAGTTATTC
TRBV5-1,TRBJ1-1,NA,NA,CASSPPAGASEAFF,TGTGCCAGCAGCCCGCCGGCGGGGGCGTCTGAAGCTTTCTTT
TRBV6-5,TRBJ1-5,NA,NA,CASSRRQSNQPRHF,TGTGCCAGCAGCCGACGACAGTCCAATCAGCCCCGGCATTTT
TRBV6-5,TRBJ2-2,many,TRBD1,CASSTYRGLTGELFF,TGTGCCAGCAGTACCTACAGGGGGCTCACCGGGGAGCTGTTTTTT
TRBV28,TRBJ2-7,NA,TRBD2,CASSHWASGVYEQYF,TGTGCCAGCAGCCACTGGGCTAGCGGCGTCTACGAGCAGTACTTC
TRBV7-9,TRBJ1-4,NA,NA,CTSSLVGHASNEKLFF,TGTACCAGCAGCTTAGTTGGGCATGCAAGTAATGAAAAACTGTTTTTT
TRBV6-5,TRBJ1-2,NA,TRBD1,CVSSPDRIQSGYTF,TGTGTCAGCAGCCCGGACAGGATACAGTCTGGCTACACCTTC
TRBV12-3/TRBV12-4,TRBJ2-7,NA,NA,CASSSNLGAYEQHF,TGTGCCAGCAGTTCAAACCTGGGAGCGTACGAGCAGCACTTC
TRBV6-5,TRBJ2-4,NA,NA,CASNSRGQTSAKNIKYF,TGTGCCAGCAACTCCCGTGGACAGACTTCAGCCAAAAACATTAAGTACTTC
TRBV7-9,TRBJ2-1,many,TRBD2,CASRVAGYNEQFF,TGTGCCAGCAGGGTAGCGGGGTACAATGAGCAGTTCTTC
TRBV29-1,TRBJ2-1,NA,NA,CGVGLMNSEQFF,TGCGGCGTTGGACTTATGAACAGTGAGCAGTTCTTC
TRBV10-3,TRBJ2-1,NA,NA,CAIMGGSGNSNNEQFF,TGTGCCATCATGGGCGGAAGTGGGAACTCCAACAATGAGCAGTTCTTC
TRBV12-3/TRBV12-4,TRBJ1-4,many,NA,CASLRWADEKLFF,TGTGCCAGCCTCCGGTGGGCGGATGAAAAACTGTTTTTT
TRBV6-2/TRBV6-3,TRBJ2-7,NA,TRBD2,CASRGLVYYEQYF,TGTGCCAGCAGAGGACTAGTATACTACGAGCAGTACTTC
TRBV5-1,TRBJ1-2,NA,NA,CARSSESQNYGYTF,TGCGCCAGGAGCTCGGAGAGCCAAAACTATGGCTACACCTTC
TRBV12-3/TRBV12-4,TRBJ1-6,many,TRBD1,CASSKRTGVGTPLHF,TGTGCCAGCAGTAAACGGACAGGGGTCGGAACACCCCTCCACTTT
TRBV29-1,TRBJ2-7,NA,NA,CSVVGGGEEYF,TGCAGCGTTGTAGGAGGGGGCGAGGAGTACTTC
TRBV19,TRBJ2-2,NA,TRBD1,CASNTRQGGTGELFF,TGTGCCAGTAATACCCGACAGGGTGGCACCGGGGAGCTGTTTTTT
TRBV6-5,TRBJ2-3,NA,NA,CASSYGIGGADTQYF,TGTGCCAGCAGTTACGGGATAGGGGGTGCAGATACGCAGTATTTT
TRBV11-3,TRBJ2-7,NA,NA,CASSLVASGIHEQHF,NA
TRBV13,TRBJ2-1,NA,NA,CVSSPPQAEPTRHEQFF,TGTGTCAGCAGCCCTCCCCAAGCGGAACCTACCAGGCATGAGCAGTTCTTC
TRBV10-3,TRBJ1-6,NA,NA,CAISESDTGTGSPLHF,TGTGCCATCAGTGAGTCCGACACAGGGACGGGCTCACCCCTCCACTTT
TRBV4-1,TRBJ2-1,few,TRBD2,CASSLGTSCDNEQFF,TGCGCCAGCAGCCTCGGGACTAGCTGTGACAATGAGCAGTTCTTC
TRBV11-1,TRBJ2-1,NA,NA,CTSSLTPDSTYNEQSF,TGTACCAGCAGCCTCACACCGGACTCTACTTACAATGAGCAGTCCTTC
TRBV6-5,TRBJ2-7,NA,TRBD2,CASSYLAGDVEEYF,TGTGCCAGCAGTTACCTGGCGGGAGACGTCGAGGAGTACTTC